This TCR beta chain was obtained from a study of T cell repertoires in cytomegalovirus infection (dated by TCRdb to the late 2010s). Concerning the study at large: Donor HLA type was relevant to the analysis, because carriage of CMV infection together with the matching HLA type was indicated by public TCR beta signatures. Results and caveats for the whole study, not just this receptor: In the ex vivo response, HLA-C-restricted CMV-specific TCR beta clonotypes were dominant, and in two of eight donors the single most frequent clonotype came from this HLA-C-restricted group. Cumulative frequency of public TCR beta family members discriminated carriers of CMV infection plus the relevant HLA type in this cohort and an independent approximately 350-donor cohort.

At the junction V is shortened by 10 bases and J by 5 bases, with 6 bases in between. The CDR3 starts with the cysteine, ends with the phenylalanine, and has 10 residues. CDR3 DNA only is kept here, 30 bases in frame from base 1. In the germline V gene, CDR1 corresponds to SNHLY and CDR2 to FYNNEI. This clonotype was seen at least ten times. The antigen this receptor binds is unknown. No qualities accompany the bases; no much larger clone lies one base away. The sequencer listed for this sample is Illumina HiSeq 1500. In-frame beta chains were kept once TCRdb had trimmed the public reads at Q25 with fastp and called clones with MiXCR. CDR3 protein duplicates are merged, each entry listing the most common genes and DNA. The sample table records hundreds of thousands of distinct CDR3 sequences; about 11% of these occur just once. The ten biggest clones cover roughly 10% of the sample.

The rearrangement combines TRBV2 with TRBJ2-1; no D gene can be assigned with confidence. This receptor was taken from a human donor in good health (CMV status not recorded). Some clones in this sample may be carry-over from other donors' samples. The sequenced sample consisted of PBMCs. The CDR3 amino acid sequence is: CATLNNEQFF. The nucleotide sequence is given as TGTGCCACTCTAAACAATGAGCAGTTCTTC.